This TCR beta chain comes out of a study of cytomegalovirus exposure and HLA in healthy donors. Overall study findings and caveats: There were over 150 TCR beta chains listed as cytomegalovirus-associated. Analysis was carried out at a later point, and it linked a missense DCLRE1C variant to TCR beta V- and J-gene trimming.

This clone was observed a few times. The antigen is unknown. The PCR contained 60 Vbeta and 13 Jbeta primers. In the original workflow: Around 11 million of tens of millions of unique TCR beta chains were shared, per a later count. Sequencing used immunoSEQ multiplex PCR; TCRdb keeps in-frame clones, though not all of them. D and trimming come from the DNA, and the V and J calls and clone size come from that table. The sample holds around 150,000 clones; about two thirds are singletons and the top ten take 4% to 5.5%. The sample consisted of PBMCs. The sequence came from a woman in her late teens or twenties in good health and CMV-seropositive.

This CDR3 is CASSSPRGLSYEQYF. In DNA, the CDR3 is TGTGCCAGCAGCTCCCCCCGCGGGCTTTCCTACGAGCAGTACTTC. The rearrangement joins TRBV7-2 to TRBJ2-7, with D possibly matching TRBD2 (5 bases). CDR3 size: 15 residues. Deletions cut 4 bases from V and 1 base from J, with 14 bases between. The V gene's germline CDR1 is SGHTA and CDR2 FQGNSA.